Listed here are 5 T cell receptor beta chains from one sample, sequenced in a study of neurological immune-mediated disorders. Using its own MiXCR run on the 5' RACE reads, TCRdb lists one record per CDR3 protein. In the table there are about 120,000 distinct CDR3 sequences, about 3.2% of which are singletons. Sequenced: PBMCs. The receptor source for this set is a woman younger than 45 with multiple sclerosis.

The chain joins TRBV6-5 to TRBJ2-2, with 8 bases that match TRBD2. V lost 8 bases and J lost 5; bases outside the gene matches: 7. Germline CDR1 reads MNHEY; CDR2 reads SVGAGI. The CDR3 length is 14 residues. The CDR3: CASRSGSGTGELFF. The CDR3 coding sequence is TGTGCCAGCCGGAGCGGGAGCGGGACCGGGGAGCTGTTTTTT.

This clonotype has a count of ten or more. The CDR3 sequence: CASRGHQNTEAFF. The CDR3 nucleotides read TGCGCCAGCAGGGGACACCAGAACACTGAAGCTTTCTTT. This chain joins TRBV5-1 and TRBJ1-1, with a weak D call TRBD1 (6 bases). Germline loops: CDR1 SGHRS, CDR2 YFSETQ. Between the trimmed V and J ends, which lost 5 bases and 1 base, there was a span of 9 bases. The CDR3 runs 13 residues. Full variable domain (rest looked up from reference TRBV5-1 and TRBJ1-1): KAGVTQTPRYLIKTRGQQVTLSCSPISGHRSVSWYQQTPGQGLQFLFEYFSETQRNKGNFPGRFSGRQFSNSRSEMNVSTLELGDSALYLCASRGHQNTEAFFGQGTRLTVV.

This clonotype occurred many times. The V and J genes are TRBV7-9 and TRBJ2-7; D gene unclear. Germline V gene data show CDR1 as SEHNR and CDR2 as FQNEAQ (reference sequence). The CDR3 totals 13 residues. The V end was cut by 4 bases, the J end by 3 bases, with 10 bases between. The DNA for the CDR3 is TGTGCCAGCAGCTCGGACCCTAACTACGAGCAGTACTTC. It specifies CASSSDPNYEQYF. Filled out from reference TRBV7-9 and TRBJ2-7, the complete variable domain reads DTGVSQNPRHKITKRGQNVTFRCDPISEHNRLYWYRQTLGQGPEFLTYFQNEAQLEKSRLLSDRFSAERPKGSFSTLEIQRTEQGDSAMYLCASSSDPNYEQYFGPGTRLTVT.

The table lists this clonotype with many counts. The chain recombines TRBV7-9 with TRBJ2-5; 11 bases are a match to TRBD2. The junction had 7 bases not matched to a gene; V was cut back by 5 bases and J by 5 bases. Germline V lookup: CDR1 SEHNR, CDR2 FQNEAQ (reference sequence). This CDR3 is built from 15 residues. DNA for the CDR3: TGTGCCAGCAGCCATCTAGCGGGAGGAGAGGAGACCCAGTACTTC. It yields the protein CASSHLAGGEETQYF.

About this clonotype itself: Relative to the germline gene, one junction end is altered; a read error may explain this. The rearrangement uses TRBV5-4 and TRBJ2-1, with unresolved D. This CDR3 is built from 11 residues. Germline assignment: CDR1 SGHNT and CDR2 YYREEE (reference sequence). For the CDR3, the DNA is TGTGCCAGCAGCTTGGTTGACGAGCAGTTATTC. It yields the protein CASSLVDEQLF.